Shown below are 31 T cell receptor beta chains from a single sample sequenced in a study of blood T cells in healthy people across ages. A J-beta primer mix and a sample-barcoded 5' primer were used in a second PCR of about 7 to 11 cycles. TCRdb recomputed calls from the 5' RACE reads with MiXCR, one row per CDR3 protein. The table shows about 1.7 million distinct CDR3 sequences, with under 30% occurring only once. Sequencing was performed on blood. The origin of the receptors is a woman in her thirties in good health.

This clonotype was picked up a small number of times. The V gene is TRBV4-1, the J gene TRBJ2-3; TRBD2 matches 9 bases. V was pared by 2 bases and J by 2 bases, with 5 bases of the junction left unmatched. This CDR3 comprises 16 residues. The germline V gene encodes CDR1 MGHRA and CDR2 YSYEKL. CDR3 region: CASSQPASGNTDTQYF. CDR3 nucleotide sequence: TGCGCCAGCAGCCAACCGGCTAGCGGGAACACAGATACGCAGTATTTT.

V usage is TRBV7-2 and J usage is TRBJ1-4; TRBD1 matches 8 bases. Per the germline V gene, CDR1 is SGHTA and CDR2 is FQGNSA. The CDR3 spans 15 residues. V gave up 4 bases and J gave up 5 bases; unmatched junction bases: 6. CDR3 DNA sequence: TGTGCCAGCAGCTGGACAGGGACGGGGAATGAAAAACTGTTTTTT. This gives the protein CASSWTGTGNEKLFF. The variable domain in full, with the rest retrieved from reference TRBV7-2 and TRBJ1-4, is GAGVSQSPSNKVTEKGKDVELRCDPISGHTALYWYRQSLGQGLEFLIYFQGNSAPDKSGLPSDRFSAERTGGSVSTLTIQRTQQEDSAVYLCASSWTGTGNEKLFFGSGTQLSVL.

This clonotype has at least ten counts. The J gene is TRBJ2-5, the V gene TRBV20-1, with 7 nucleotides matching TRBD1. V trimming: 5 bases; J trimming: 1 base; junction bases outside the gene matches: 10. The germline V gene encodes CDR1 DFQATT and CDR2 SNEGSKA (reference sequence). This CDR3 spans 15 amino acids. CDR3 nucleotides: TGCAGTGCTCCCCAAGGGGGCTACGCCCAAGAGACCCAGTACTTC. This codes for CSAPQGGYAQETQYF.

A note on this clonotype: One end of the junction varies from germline; a read error may be responsible. The chain links TRBV7-2 to TRBJ1-1; D not certain. Germline assignment: CDR1 SGHTA and CDR2 FQGNSA. This CDR3 has 13 residues. The CDR3 sequence: CASSPSVNTVAFF. In nucleotides, the CDR3 is TGTGCCAGCAGCCCATCCGTGAACACTGTAGCTTTCTTT.

This clonotype was recorded many times. The chain is built from TRBV12-3 or TRBV12-4 and TRBJ2-4; D may match TRBD1 or TRBD2 (5 bases each). Trimming left V 8 bases short and J 0 bases short, with 8 bases between. This CDR3 has 13 residues. CDR3 region: CASEGLAKNIQYF. CDR3 nucleotides: TGTGCCAGCGAGGGGTTAGCCAAAAACATTCAGTACTTC.

This chain connects TRBV20-1 to TRBJ2-7; 8 positions agree with TRBD2. The V and J ends lost 2 bases and 3 bases, in that order; junction bases with no gene match: 6. The CDR3 runs 14 residues. Per the germline V gene, CDR1 is DFQATT and CDR2 is SNEGSKA (reference sequence). CDR3 residues: CSARTRGGRYEQYF. CDR3 coding DNA: TGCAGTGCTAGAACCCGGGGGGGCCGCTACGAGCAGTACTTC.

The V gene is TRBV14, the J gene TRBJ2-1, with 9 bases aligning to TRBD2. Germline lookup yields CDR1 SGHDN and CDR2 FVKESK. Trimming took 4 bases from V and 2 from J; bases not matched to a gene: 6. The CDR3 contains 16 residues. The CDR3 sequence is CASSLLAGVAYNEQFF. The CDR3 DNA follows: TGTGCCAGCAGCCTACTAGCGGGTGTCGCCTACAATGAGCAGTTCTTC.

The V gene is TRBV12-3 or TRBV12-4, the J gene TRBJ1-2, with unresolved D. There are 13 residues in the CDR3. Deletions cut 5 bases from V and 7 bases from J, with 14 bases between. CDR3 in amino acids: CASSLGASSGYTF. DNA of the CDR3: TGTGCCAGCAGTCTAGGAGCTTCGTCTGGCTACACCTTC.

The CDR3 loop is CASKDREESPLHF. In DNA, the CDR3 is TGTGCCAGCAAAGACAGGGAGGAATCACCCCTCCACTTT. The chain is built from TRBV6-6 and TRBJ1-6, with TRBD1 matching 7 bases. Trimming cost V 7 bases and J 10 bases; bases outside gene matches: 7. CDR3 size: 13 residues. Germline values: CDR1 MNHNY, CDR2 SVGAGI (reference sequence).

This clonotype appeared many times. The rearrangement uses TRBV4-3 and TRBJ2-5; D call uncertain. The CDR3 covers 13 residues. The germline V gene has CDR1 LGHNA and CDR2 YSLEER. V gave up 1 base and J gave up 2 bases, with 5 bases separating them. The CDR3 sequence is CASSQGPQETQYF. The CDR3 nucleotides read TGCGCCAGCAGCCAAGGGCCTCAAGAGACCCAGTACTTC.

In this sample, this clonotype turned up a few times. CDR3 in amino acids: CASSPRTPHQETQYF. The CDR3 DNA follows: TGTGCCAGCTCACCCAGGACACCTCACCAAGAGACCCAGTACTTC. The V gene is TRBV18, the J gene TRBJ2-5; TRBD1 is a possible D gene (5 bases). With 3 bases removed from V and 0 bases from J, the gap between germline ends came to 11 bases. Germline CDR1 reads KGHSH; CDR2 reads LQKENI. The CDR3 covers 15 residues. Combining the CDR3 with reference TRBV18 and TRBJ2-5 gives the whole variable domain NAGVMQNPRHLVRRRGQEARLRCSPMKGHSHVYWYRQLPEEGLKFMVYLQKENIIDESGMPKERFSAEFPKEGPSILRIQQVVRGDSAAYFCASSPRTPHQETQYFGPGTRLLVL.

In DNA, the CDR3 is TGTGCCAGCAGACCCAAACAGGGCGGGGGCTACACCTTC. Its protein is CASRPKQGGGYTF. The gene calls are TRBV6-6 and TRBJ1-2, with D maybe TRBD1 (6 bases). V was cut by 6 bases and J by 8 bases, with 16 bases left in between. CDR1 is MNHNY, CDR2 SVGAGI, per germline (reference sequence). This CDR3 comprises 13 residues.

The V and J genes are TRBV4-2 and TRBJ2-3; TRBD2 agrees at 11 bases. This CDR3 has 18 residues. V lost 0 bases to trimming and J lost 3 bases; unmatched junction nucleotides: 8. Germline V CDR1 and CDR2: LGHNA, YNFKEQ. The CDR3 protein is CASSQEEGSGGVTDTQYF. In DNA form, the CDR3 reads TGTGCCAGCAGCCAAGAAGAAGGTAGCGGGGGGGTGACAGATACGCAGTATTTT.

This clonotype came up a few times. This chain joins TRBV19 and TRBJ2-7, with a weak D call TRBD1 (6 bases). With 3 bases removed from V and 5 bases from J, the gap between germline ends came to 8 bases. The V gene's germline CDR1 is LNHDA and CDR2 SQIVND (reference sequence). There are 12 residues in the CDR3. The CDR3 sequence: CASSIRQDEQYF. The CDR3 bases are TGTGCCAGTAGTATCAGACAGGACGAGCAGTACTTC.

This sequence joins TRBV6-5 and TRBJ1-3; D remains ambiguous. The CDR3 consists of 15 residues. Trimming took 2 bases from V and 4 from J, leaving 12 bases between them. In germline, CDR1 is MNHEY, CDR2 SVGAGI. This CDR3 reads CASSYERGSGNTIYF. As DNA, the CDR3 is TGTGCCAGCAGTTACGAGCGGGGATCAGGAAACACCATATATTTT.

CDR3 coding DNA: TGCGCCAGCAGCTTAGGGGCCCGACAGGGCGGCACTGAAGCTTTCTTT. It yields the protein CASSLGARQGGTEAFF. This sequence joins TRBV5-1 and TRBJ1-1; 7 nucleotides align to TRBD1. V dropped 2 bases and J dropped 4; count of bases not matched to a gene: 11. The germline gives CDR1 SGHRS, CDR2 YFSETQ. There are 16 residues in the CDR3. Combining the CDR3 with reference TRBV5-1 and TRBJ1-1 gives the whole variable domain KAGVTQTPRYLIKTRGQQVTLSCSPISGHRSVSWYQQTPGQGLQFLFEYFSETQRNKGNFPGRFSGRQFSNSRSEMNVSTLELGDSALYLCASSLGARQGGTEAFFGQGTRLTVV.

This clonotype has more than one count but fewer than ten. The CDR3 sequence is CSAREGGGTDTQYF. The CDR3 region has the DNA TGCAGTGCTAGAGAGGGCGGGGGCACAGATACGCAGTATTTT. V gene TRBV20-1 combines with J gene TRBJ2-3; perhaps TRBD2 as D (6 bases). The germline gives CDR1 DFQATT, CDR2 SNEGSKA (reference sequence). Trimming took 0 bases from V and 1 from J, leaving 8 bases between them. The CDR3 has 14 amino acids.

At least ten counts were recorded for this clonotype. The rearrangement uses TRBV6-5 and TRBJ2-3, with D perhaps TRBD2 (6 bases). The CDR3 is made up of 13 amino acids. V shed 8 bases and J shed 2 bases, with 11 bases lying between them. Germline loops: CDR1 MNHEY, CDR2 SVGAGI. CDR3 nucleotide sequence: TGTGCCAGCCGTCGACTAGACACAGATACGCAGTATTTT. Translating gives CASRRLDTDTQYF.

The genes are TRBV28 and TRBJ2-7; 10 bases match TRBD2. After removal of 3 bases from V and 2 bases from J, the junction contained 7 bases not matched to a gene. Germline V gene data show CDR1 as MDHEN and CDR2 as SYDVKM. This CDR3 has 16 amino acids. The CDR3 here is CASSFLAGGQAYEQYF. In DNA form, the CDR3 reads TGTGCCAGCAGTTTTTTAGCGGGGGGCCAAGCCTACGAGCAGTACTTC.

About this clonotype: A far larger clone lies a single base away; this is likely a read error. This sequence joins TRBV6-5 and TRBJ2-7; D is unclear. Germline V gene sequence: CDR1 MNHEY, CDR2 SVGAGI. The CDR3 has 13 amino acids. The CDR3 here is CVSSFGSSYEQYF. As DNA, the CDR3 is TGTGTCAGCAGTTTCGGCTCCTCCTACGAGCAGTACTTC.

This clonotype came up many times. The J gene is TRBJ2-3, the V gene TRBV20-1; D call uncertain. Trimming shortened V by 0 bases and J by 1 base, and 5 bases separated the two germline ends. Germline V lookup: CDR1 DFQATT, CDR2 SNEGSKA (reference sequence). This CDR3 is 13 amino acids long. CDR3 protein: CSAREPGTDTQYF. The CDR3 nucleotides read TGCAGTGCTAGAGAGCCCGGCACAGATACGCAGTATTTT.

Of note for this clonotype: The junction departs from the called germline gene at one end, perhaps through a read error. The genes are TRBV7-6 and TRBJ2-2, with TRBD1 matching over 9 bases. CDR1 and CDR2 from the germline V gene are SGHVS and FNYEAQ. CDR3 length: 15 residues. The CDR3 bases are TGTACCAGCAGCCCAACAGGGGGCCACACCGGGGAGCTGTTTTTT. This codes for CTSSPTGGHTGELFF.

Only a few counts were recorded for this clonotype. The chain uses TRBV12-3 or TRBV12-4 and TRBJ2-4, with 7 bases aligning to TRBD1. The J call may be mistaken, given a closer DNA end match to TRBJ2-7. This CDR3 comprises 16 residues. The CDR3 is CASSRNPPGQRDEQYF. The CDR3 nucleotides read TGTGCCAGCAGTCGTAATCCTCCGGGACAGAGAGACGAGCAGTACTTC.

The chain joins TRBV20-1 to TRBJ2-1, with D maybe TRBD2 (6 bases). Germline values: CDR1 DFQATT, CDR2 SNEGSKA (reference sequence). V was pared by 5 bases and J by 2 bases, with 16 bases between. The CDR3 spans 15 residues. The CDR3 protein is CSASSGGTPYNEQFF. CDR3 bases: TGCAGTGCTTCATCCGGGGGAACCCCCTACAATGAGCAGTTCTTC.

The chain has TRBV11-2 and TRBJ2-1; 8 bases fit TRBD2. The last part of the DNA fits TRBJ2-7 better; the J call may be wrong. Germline-derived CDR1 and CDR2 are SGHAT and FQNNGV. CDR3 length: 17 amino acids. In nucleotides, the CDR3 is TGTGCCAGCAGCTTAGACGTAGCGGGGAGCTCCTACAATGAGCAGTACTTC. Amino acid sequence: CASSLDVAGSSYNEQYF.

This chain connects TRBV28 to TRBJ2-2, with TRBD1 matching over 8 bases. With 4 bases clipped from V and 1 base from J, the junction kept 5 bases outside the gene matches. CDR3 length: 16 amino acids. CDR1 is MDHEN and CDR2 is SYDVKM in the germline V gene. CDR3 sequence: CASSWVGTGNTGELFF. CDR3 nucleotide sequence: TGTGCCAGCAGTTGGGTCGGGACAGGGAACACCGGGGAGCTGTTTTTT.

CDR3 in DNA: TGCAGTGCTAACCCCCAATCGGGCAGTGAGGCCCAGTACTTC. It translates to CSANPQSGSEAQYF. V is TRBV20-1 and J is TRBJ2-5; D unresolved. CDR1 and CDR2 (germline): DFQATT, SNEGSKA (reference sequence). V lost 4 bases and J 9 bases, leaving 21 bases between the germline ends. The CDR3 covers 14 residues.

CDR3 sequence reads: CSVEGRARGKLFF. The DNA of the CDR3 is TGCAGCGTTGAGGGCAGGGCCCGGGGGAAACTGTTTTTT. The chain carries TRBV29-1 and TRBJ1-4; D might be TRBD1 (5 bases). CDR3 length: 13 amino acids. Per germline, CDR1 SQVTM and CDR2 ANQGSEA. V lost 3 bases to trimming and J lost 11 bases, with 16 bases between them.

This clonotype was counted only a few times. The V call is TRBV28, the J call TRBJ2-6; 7 positions match TRBD2. Germline V CDR1 and CDR2: MDHEN, SYDVKM. This CDR3 has 18 residues. The V and J ends lost 6 bases and 0 bases, in that order; junction bases with no gene match: 11. DNA of the CDR3: TGTGCCAGCAGCCCGCAGCGGGGCGGCTTCTCTGGGGCCAACGTCCTGACTTTC. It translates to CASSPQRGGFSGANVLTF.

This chain uses TRBV20-1 with TRBJ1-1; 7 positions match TRBD1. The CDR3 covers 15 residues. Germline assignment: CDR1 DFQATT and CDR2 SNEGSKA (reference sequence). J gave up 3 bases and V 4 bases, and 11 bases lay outside the gene matches. CDR3 sequence (DNA): TGCAGTGCTAAAGCAGGGGGTATAAGGGACACTGAAGCTTTCTTT. It specifies CSAKAGGIRDTEAFF.

The chain couples TRBV7-2 to TRBJ1-5, with TRBD1 as a possible D gene (6 bases). The CDR3 covers 15 residues. Trimming took off 5 bases at V and 3 bases at J, with 14 bases between the two ends. CDR1 and CDR2 from the germline V gene are SGHTA and FQGNSA. CDR3: CASSPFSGDNQPQHF. CDR3 nucleotides: TGTGCCAGCAGCCCTTTTTCAGGGGACAATCAGCCCCAGCATTTT.